Given below is one T cell receptor beta chain in context. Antigen: not known. V gave up 3 bases and J gave up 6 bases; unmatched junction bases: 14. The CDR3 contains 16 residues. From germline, CDR1 is SGDLS and CDR2 YYNGEE. One entry per CDR3 protein, called by TCRdb with MiXCR from the 5' RACE reads. The profile shows some 1,600,000 distinct CDR3 sequences, around 29% of them singletons. This entry comes from a study of identical twins. Whole-study results and caveats: Diverse VJ usage suggested most zero-insertion clonotypes were not invariant T cells. With monozygotic twins, out-of-frame TCR alpha sharing exceeded what models estimated. Clonotypes of the beta chain that were abundant in cord blood carried fewer insertions (memory repertoires showed none).

This TCR came from a newborn girl in good health. The specimen was cord blood. V usage is TRBV9 and J usage is TRBJ1-2; 7 bases align to TRBD1. The CDR3 coding sequence is TGTGCCAGCAGCGCCACCGCCGGAGGGGGCAACCATGGCTACACCTTC. This sequence encodes CASSATAGGGNHGYTF.